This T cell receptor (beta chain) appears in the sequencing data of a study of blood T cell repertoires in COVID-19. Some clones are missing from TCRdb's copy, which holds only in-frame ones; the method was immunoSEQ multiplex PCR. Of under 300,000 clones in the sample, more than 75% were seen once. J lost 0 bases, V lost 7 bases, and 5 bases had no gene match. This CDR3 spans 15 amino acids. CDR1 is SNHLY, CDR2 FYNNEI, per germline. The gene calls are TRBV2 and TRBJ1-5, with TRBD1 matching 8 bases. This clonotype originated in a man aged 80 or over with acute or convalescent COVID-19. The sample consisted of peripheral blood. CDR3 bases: TGTGCCAGCACCCGGGACAGGAATAGCAATCAGCCCCAGCATTTT. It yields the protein CASTRDRNSNQPQHF.